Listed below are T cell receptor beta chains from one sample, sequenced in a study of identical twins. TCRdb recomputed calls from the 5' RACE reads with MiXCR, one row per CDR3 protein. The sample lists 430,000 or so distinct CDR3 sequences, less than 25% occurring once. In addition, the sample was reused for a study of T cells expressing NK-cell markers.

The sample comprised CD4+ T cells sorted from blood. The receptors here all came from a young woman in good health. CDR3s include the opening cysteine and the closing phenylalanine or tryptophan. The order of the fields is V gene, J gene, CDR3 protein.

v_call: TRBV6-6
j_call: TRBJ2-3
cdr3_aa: CASSSRDPETQYF

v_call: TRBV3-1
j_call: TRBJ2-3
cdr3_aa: CASRPGTTLTDTQYF

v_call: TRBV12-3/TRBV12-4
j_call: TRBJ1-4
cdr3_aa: CASSFGRKNEKLFF

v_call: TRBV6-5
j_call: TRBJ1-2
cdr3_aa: CASRDYGYTF

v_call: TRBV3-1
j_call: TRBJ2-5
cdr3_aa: CASRQGTFQETQYF

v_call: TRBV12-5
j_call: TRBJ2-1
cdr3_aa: CASGSREGSYNEQFF

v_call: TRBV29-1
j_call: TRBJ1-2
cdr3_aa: CSVVGQTNYGYTF

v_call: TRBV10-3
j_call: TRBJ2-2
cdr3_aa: CAISDGPNTGELFF

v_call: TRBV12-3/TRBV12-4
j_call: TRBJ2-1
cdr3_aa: CASRLRLAGVGEQFF

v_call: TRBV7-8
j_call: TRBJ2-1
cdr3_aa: CASSESGNSWDEQFF

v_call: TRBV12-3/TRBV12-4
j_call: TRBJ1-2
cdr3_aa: CASSSLRGRNSYTF

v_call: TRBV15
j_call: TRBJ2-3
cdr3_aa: CATSRIPQTGQYF

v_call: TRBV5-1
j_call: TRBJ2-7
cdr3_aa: CASSLKPYEQYF

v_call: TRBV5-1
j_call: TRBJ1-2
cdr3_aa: CASSFGRTDSPYTF

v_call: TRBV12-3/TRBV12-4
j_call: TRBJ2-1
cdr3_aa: CASRRQRRVSDEQFF

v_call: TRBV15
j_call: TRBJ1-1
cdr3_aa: CATSRDAQGITEAFF

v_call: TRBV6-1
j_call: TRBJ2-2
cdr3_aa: CASSEWGGTGELFF

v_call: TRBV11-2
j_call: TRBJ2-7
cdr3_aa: CASSPTTGSYEQYF

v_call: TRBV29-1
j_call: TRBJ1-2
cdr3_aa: CSVESNYGYTF

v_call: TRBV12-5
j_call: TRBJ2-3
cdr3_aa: CASGFDLGEGTDTQYF

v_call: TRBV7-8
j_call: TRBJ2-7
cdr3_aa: CASSLAVTSGSYEQYF

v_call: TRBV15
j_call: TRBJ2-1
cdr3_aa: CATTTRGGRGNEQFF

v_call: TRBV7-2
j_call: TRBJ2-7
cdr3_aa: CASSLIRTGSYEQYF

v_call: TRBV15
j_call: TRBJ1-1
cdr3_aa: CATSRVAAEAFF

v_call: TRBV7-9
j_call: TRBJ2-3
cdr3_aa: CASSHRGTNSHTQYF

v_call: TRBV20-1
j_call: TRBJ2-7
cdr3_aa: CSARRGTGHYEQYF

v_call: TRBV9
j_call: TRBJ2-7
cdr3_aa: CASSVGGDVYNEQYF

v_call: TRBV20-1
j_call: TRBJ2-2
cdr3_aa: CSAWKGGTGELFF

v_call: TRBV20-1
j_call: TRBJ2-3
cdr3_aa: CSAVGRGLAGSTDTQYF

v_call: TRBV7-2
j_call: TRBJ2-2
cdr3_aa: CASSLRSGSYTGELFF

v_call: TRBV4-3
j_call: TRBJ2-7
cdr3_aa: CASSQLAGGHYEQYF

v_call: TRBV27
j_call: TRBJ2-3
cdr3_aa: CASSLRHRVGADTQYF

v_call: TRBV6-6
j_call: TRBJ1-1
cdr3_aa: CASSYDLNTEAFF

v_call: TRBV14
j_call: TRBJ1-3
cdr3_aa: CASSPRVTSGNTIYF

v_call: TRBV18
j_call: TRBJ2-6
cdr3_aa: CASSPPSGAGANVLTF

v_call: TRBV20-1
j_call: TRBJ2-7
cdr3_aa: CSARDELGQAYEQYF

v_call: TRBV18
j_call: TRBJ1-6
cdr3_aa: CASSQVSDSPLHF

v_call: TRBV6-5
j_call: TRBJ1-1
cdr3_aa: CASSYSTANTEAFF

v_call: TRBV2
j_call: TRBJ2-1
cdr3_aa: CASSAGQGAYSLQFF

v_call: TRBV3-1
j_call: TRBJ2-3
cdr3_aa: CASSQWEGLAGGGDTQYF

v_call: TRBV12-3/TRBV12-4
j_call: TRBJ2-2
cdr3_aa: CASSRTDRELFF

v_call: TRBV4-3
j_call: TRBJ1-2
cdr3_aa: CASSQLTGRHGYTF

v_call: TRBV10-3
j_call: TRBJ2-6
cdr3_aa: CAITSGLLTSGANVLTF

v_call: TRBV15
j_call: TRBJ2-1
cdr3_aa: CATSRDGGIYNEQFF

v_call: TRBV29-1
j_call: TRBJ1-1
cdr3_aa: CSVEVLRETEAFF

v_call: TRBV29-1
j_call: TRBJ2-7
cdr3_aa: CSVLYLGGSYEQYF

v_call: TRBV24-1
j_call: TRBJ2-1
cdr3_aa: CATSDSQGGAYNEQFF

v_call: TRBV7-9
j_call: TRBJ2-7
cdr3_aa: CASSLALTGASYEQYF

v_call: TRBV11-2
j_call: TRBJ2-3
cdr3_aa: CASSLEPSSTDTQYF

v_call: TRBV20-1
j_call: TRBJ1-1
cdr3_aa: CSAPRTSNTEAFF

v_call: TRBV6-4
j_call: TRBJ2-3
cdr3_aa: CASSASGSPDTQYF

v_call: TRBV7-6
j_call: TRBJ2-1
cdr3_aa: CASSLTLAVEPYNEQFF

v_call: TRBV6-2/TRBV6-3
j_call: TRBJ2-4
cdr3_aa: CASSSQGPGDIQYF

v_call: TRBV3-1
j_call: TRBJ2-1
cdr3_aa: CASSLPYSGRRYNEQFF